Shown below are 20 T cell receptor beta chains from a single sample sequenced in a study of T-cell memory formation after mild COVID-19. TCRdb independently ran MiXCR on the 5' RACE reads; one entry per CDR3 protein. The data hold 140,000 to 150,000 distinct CDR3 sequences, with roughly 19% observed a single time. The sequencing input was PBMCs or a T cell subset sorted from them (not recorded which). The receptors originated from an adult woman who had mild COVID-19 (a few samples of this study predate the infection). Cell type and time point are not known.

This chain uses TRBV5-1 with TRBJ2-5; D is possibly TRBD1 or TRBD2 (5 bases each). V was clipped by 4 bases and J by 5 bases, with 18 bases between them. Germline V gene data show CDR1 as SGHRS and CDR2 as YFSETQ. The CDR3 has 15 residues. The CDR3 DNA reads as TGCGCCAGCAGCGCCCAACTAACTGAGGGGGAGACCCAGTACTTC. Amino acids: CASSAQLTEGETQYF. Combining the CDR3 with reference TRBV5-1 and TRBJ2-5 gives the whole variable domain KAGVTQTPRYLIKTRGQQVTLSCSPISGHRSVSWYQQTPGQGLQFLFEYFSETQRNKGNFPGRFSGRQFSNSRSEMNVSTLELGDSALYLCASSAQLTEGETQYFGPGTRLLVL.

The chain employs TRBV5-6 and TRBJ1-1; a possible D gene is TRBD1 (5 bases). With 4 bases removed from V and 3 bases from J, the gap between germline ends came to 16 bases. The length of the CDR3 is 15 residues. Germline V CDR1 and CDR2: SGHDT, YYEEEE. The CDR3 DNA sequence: TGTGCCAGCAGCGACAACAGGAATTACGACACTGAAGCTTTCTTT. Encoded protein: CASSDNRNYDTEAFF.

This clonotype has a handful of counts. The chain carries TRBV6-1 and TRBJ2-7; possible D gene TRBD2, 6 bases. This CDR3 is built from 14 residues. V lost 4 bases, J lost 4 bases, and 14 bases lay in between. Per germline, CDR1 MNHNS and CDR2 SASEGT. CDR3 DNA sequence: TGTGCCAGCAGTGTGCGGGACGGGGCATACGAGCAGTACTTC. This encodes CASSVRDGAYEQYF.

This clonotype was found once. The rearrangement joins TRBV24-1 to TRBJ1-4, with TRBD1 identical over 10 bases. Germline V gene data show CDR1 as KGHDR and CDR2 as SFDVKD. The CDR3 length is 15 residues. V dropped 3 bases and J dropped 4; count of bases not matched to a gene: 1. CDR3 sequence reads: CATSDRTGGNEKLFF. CDR3 sequence (DNA): TGTGCCACCAGTGATCGGACAGGGGGTAATGAAAAACTGTTTTTT.

DNA for the CDR3: TGTGCCAGCAGCGTAGGGGGCTTATTTAGCGGGATGGCAGATACGCAGTATTTT. This codes for CASSVGGLFSGMADTQYF. The rearrangement uses TRBV9 and TRBJ2-3; 8 nucleotides align to TRBD2. The V segment lost 0 bases and the J segment 4 bases; nucleotides outside the gene matches: 13. This CDR3 spans 18 amino acids. Germline V gene data show CDR1 as SGDLS and CDR2 as YYNGEE. Based on the CDR3 plus reference TRBV9 and TRBJ2-3, the full variable domain is DSGVTQTPKHLITATGQRVTLRCSPRSGDLSVYWYQQSLDQGLQFLIQYYNGEERAKGNILERFSAQQFPDLHSELNLSSLELGDSALYFCASSVGGLFSGMADTQYFGPGTRLTVL.

V gene TRBV14 combines with J gene TRBJ1-1; D gene unclear. Germline V gene lookup returns CDR1 SGHDN and CDR2 FVKESK. The CDR3 loop spans 13 amino acids. The ends were cut back, 3 bases at V and 5 bases at J, with 10 bases in the middle. CDR3 sequence reads: CASSQGVTTEAFF. CDR3 DNA: TGTGCCAGCAGCCAGGGAGTGACAACTGAAGCTTTCTTT.

CDR3 sequence (DNA): TGCGCCAGCATCCGGACAGCGGGGGGCAGAGATACGCAGTATTTT. Translation gives CASIRTAGGRDTQYF. This chain connects TRBV5-1 to TRBJ2-3, with TRBD2 matching 9 bases. Germline lookup yields CDR1 SGHRS and CDR2 YFSETQ. Trimming cost V 6 bases and J 5 bases; bases outside gene matches: 10. There are 15 residues in the CDR3. Filled out from reference TRBV5-1 and TRBJ2-3, the complete variable domain reads KAGVTQTPRYLIKTRGQQVTLSCSPISGHRSVSWYQQTPGQGLQFLFEYFSETQRNKGNFPGRFSGRQFSNSRSEMNVSTLELGDSALYLCASIRTAGGRDTQYFGPGTRLTVL.

The chain employs TRBV11-3 and TRBJ2-3; 8 bases match TRBD2. This CDR3 spans 15 amino acids. Per germline, CDR1 SGHNT and CDR2 YENEEA. Trimming cost V 4 bases and J 10 bases; bases outside gene matches: 13. The DNA for the CDR3 is TGTGCCAGCAGCTCGGGACTAGTCTTCTTGGGGGCGCAGTATTTT. Translated: CASSSGLVFLGAQYF. The variable domain in full, completed from reference TRBV11-3 and TRBJ2-3, reads EAGVVQSPRYKIIEKKQPVAFWCNPISGHNTLYWYLQNLGQGPELLIRYENEEAVDDSQLPKDRFSAERLKGVDSTLKIQPAELGDSAVYLCASSSGLVFLGAQYFGPGTRLTVL.

This clonotype showed up just once. This sequence joins TRBV6-6 and TRBJ2-5; 9 bases are shared with TRBD1. V shed 11 bases, J shed 3 bases, and the junction held 4 bases outside the gene matches. CDR1 is MNHNY, CDR2 SVGAGI, per germline (reference sequence). The CDR3 consists of 12 residues. The DNA of the CDR3 is TGTGCCGGGAGGACAGGGGAAGAGACCCAGTACTTC. Residues: CAGRTGEETQYF.

This clonotype was detected only a few times. The rearrangement uses TRBV5-1 and TRBJ2-3; D may correspond to TRBD1 or TRBD2 (5 bases each). V lost 4 bases and J lost 2, with 8 bases in between. The CDR3 extends over 13 amino acids. Germline lookup yields CDR1 SGHRS and CDR2 YFSETQ. The CDR3 here is CASSDGATDTQYF. In DNA form, the CDR3 reads TGCGCCAGCAGCGACGGGGCCACAGATACGCAGTATTTT.

This clonotype was found a few times. V usage is TRBV12-3 or TRBV12-4 and J usage is TRBJ2-5, with a possible D match to TRBD1 (5 bases). The CDR3 length is 15 residues. Between the trimmed V and J ends, which lost 4 bases and 5 bases, there was a span of 17 bases. CDR3: CASSSSGIGFETQYF. The DNA of the CDR3 is TGTGCCAGCAGTTCTTCAGGGATTGGATTTGAGACCCAGTACTTC.

This clonotype was counted only a few times. V usage is TRBV7-3 and J usage is TRBJ2-3, with D unclear. This CDR3 has 9 amino acids. V was trimmed by 8 bases and J by 5 bases, leaving 2 bases between them. CDR1 and CDR2 (germline): SGHTA, FQGTGA. The CDR3 DNA reads TGTGCCAGCGGAGATACGCAGTATTTT. This sequence encodes CASGDTQYF. Supplemented by reference TRBV7-3 and TRBJ2-3, the full variable domain reads GAGVSQTPSNKVTEKGKYVELRCDPISGHTALYWYRQSLGQGPEFLIYFQGTGAADDSGLPNDRFFAVRPEGSVSTLKIQRTERGDSAVYLCASGDTQYFGPGTRLTVL.

Many counts were recorded for this clonotype. V gene TRBV5-1 combines with J gene TRBJ2-1; D tentatively fits TRBD1 or TRBD2 (5 bases each). The CDR3 is 15 residues long. The V and J ends lost 1 base and 0 bases respectively, with 8 bases between them. Germline loops: CDR1 SGHRS, CDR2 YFSETQ. In DNA, the CDR3 is TGCGCCAGCAGCTTGAATGGGGGCTCCTACAATGAGCAGTTCTTC. It codes for CASSLNGGSYNEQFF.

This chain connects TRBV12-3 or TRBV12-4 to TRBJ1-5; a weak D match, TRBD1 (5 bases). V lost 2 bases and J 4 bases, leaving 12 bases between the germline ends. The CDR3 is 15 residues long. CDR3 residues: CASSLLGRINQPQHF. CDR3 DNA sequence: TGTGCCAGCAGTTTATTGGGACGGATAAATCAGCCCCAGCATTTT.

In its sample, this clonotype was seen a few times. The V gene is TRBV20-1, the J gene TRBJ2-1; 9 bases are shared with TRBD2. Germline trimming cut 3 bases from V and 8 bases from J; bases unmatched to any gene: 11. Germline lookup yields CDR1 DFQATT and CDR2 SNEGSKA (reference sequence). The CDR3 sequence is 15 residues long. The CDR3 is CSASRGLAGRYEQFF. The CDR3 bases are TGCAGTGCTAGTCGGGGGCTAGCGGGAAGGTATGAGCAGTTCTTC.

The V call is TRBV6-6, the J call TRBJ2-2; either TRBD1 or TRBD2 may supply D (5 bases each). CDR3 length: 17 residues. The germline CDR1 and CDR2 sequences are MNHNY and SVGAGI (reference sequence). V shed 6 bases and J shed 4 bases, with 21 bases lying between them. The CDR3 region has the DNA TGTGCCAGCAGCCGCCCCGGGGCAGGCGGAAGCACCGGGGAGCTGTTTTTT. Protein: CASSRPGAGGSTGELFF.

This clonotype turned up a few times. This chain links TRBV5-1 with TRBJ2-5; a weak D match, TRBD1 (6 bases). This CDR3 is 14 amino acids long. V was pared by 2 bases and J by 4 bases, with 12 bases between. In germline, CDR1 is SGHRS, CDR2 YFSETQ. This chain's CDR3 is CASSFRQEGETQYF. The CDR3 region has the DNA TGCGCCAGCAGCTTCCGACAGGAAGGAGAGACCCAGTACTTC.

This clonotype was observed a handful of times. The chain carries TRBV4-1 and TRBJ2-3; perhaps TRBD2 as D (6 bases). Per the germline V gene, CDR1 is MGHRA and CDR2 is YSYEKL. This CDR3 contains 16 residues. Between the trimmed V and J ends, which lost 4 bases and 6 bases, there was a span of 20 bases. The CDR3 nucleotides are TGCGCCAGCAGCCGACAGCCGGAGCTAGCGCCTGATACGCAGTATTTT. Translated, it gives CASSRQPELAPDTQYF.

The rearrangement joins TRBV27 to TRBJ2-3, with a tentative D call TRBD2 (9 bases). The V gene lost 6 bases and the J gene lost 5 bases, with 27 bases spanning the gap. The length of the CDR3 is 18 residues. Germline CDR1 reads MNHEY; CDR2 reads SMNVEV (reference sequence). The CDR3 loop is CASRRAGGGGVTGDTQYF. CDR3 DNA: TGTGCCAGCAGACGCGCAGGGGGCGGGGGGGTCACCGGAGATACGCAGTATTTT.

The chain links TRBV19 to TRBJ2-5; 9 bases are a match to TRBD1. Germline V lookup: CDR1 LNHDA, CDR2 SQIVND (reference sequence). Germline trimming cut 2 bases from V and 5 bases from J; bases unmatched to any gene: 6. The CDR3 covers 15 residues. CDR3 sequence: CASSITGQGSETQYF. The CDR3, as DNA: TGTGCCAGTAGTATAACGGGACAGGGTTCGGAGACCCAGTACTTC.